This T cell receptor beta chain comes out of a study of lymphopenia after photon versus proton radiotherapy. The method was immunoSEQ multiplex PCR; TCRdb's version includes in-frame clones alone and lacks a portion of them. The data contain some 25,000 clones, 87% of them singletons. The CDR3 spans 15 residues. Trimming pared 5 bases from V and 7 bases from J, leaving 15 bases between. Per the germline V gene, CDR1 is MRHNA and CDR2 is SNTAGT. The rearrangement joins TRBV6-4 to TRBJ1-6; no clear D gene. This clonotype was sampled from a man aged 50-60 years with gastric cancer. The sequenced sample was peripheral blood, obtained from a patient treated with photon-based radiotherapy. CDR3 nucleotides: TGTGCCAGCAGTCGTGGGTGGACGCTCAATTCACCCCTCCACTTT. Encoded protein: CASSRGWTLNSPLHF.